These T cell receptor beta chains were read from a single sample in a study of Graves' ophthalmopathy and Graves' hyperthyroidism. MiXCR, applied by TCRdb to the multiplex PCR reads, yields one record per CDR3 protein. Of a few hundred thousand distinct CDR3 sequences in the sample, under 25% were seen once. Specimen: peripheral blood. The receptors were sampled from a woman aged 18-30 years with stable Graves' hyperthyroidism. Each CDR3 is given with its conserved first and last residue. D genes are given only for firm matches. Size is omitted from some rows. Given values are once, few, many or a class for expanded clones.

clone_size	v_call	cdr3_length	d_call	j_call	cdr3_nt	cdr3_aa
many	TRBV12-3/TRBV12-4	14	TRBD2	TRBJ2-7	TGTGCCAGCAGTCTCCCGGGACTACGGAGCGAGCAGTACTTC	CASSLPGLRSEQYF
-	TRBV20-1	13	-	TRBJ1-1	TGCAGTGCTAGGGGGGATATCTGGACTGAAGCTTTCTTT	CSARGDIWTEAFF
few	TRBV28	14	-	TRBJ2-5	TGTGCCAGCAGTTTTGTACCCATGAAAGAGACCCAGTACTTC	CASSFVPMKETQYF
many	TRBV24-1	13	TRBD1	TRBJ1-1	TGTGCCACCGGGGACAGGTTGAACACTGAAGCTTTCTTT	CATGDRLNTEAFF
many	TRBV6-1	15	-	TRBJ2-3	TGTGCCAGCAGTGAAGCGTTGGGGGGCACAGATACGCAGTATTTT	CASSEALGGTDTQYF
-	TRBV6-1	14	TRBD2	TRBJ2-5	TGTGCCAGCAGTGGGGCTAGCGGGGTAGAGACCCAGTACTTC	CASSGASGVETQYF
few	TRBV5-1	14	-	TRBJ1-1	TGCGCCAGCAGCTCTGACAGGCCCGACTCTGAAGCTTTCTTT	CASSSDRPDSEAFF
-	TRBV5-1	15	TRBD1	TRBJ1-2	TGCGCCAGCAGCTCCGGGACAGGGGGCGAACGAGGCTACACCTTC	CASSSGTGGERGYTF
many	TRBV15	13	-	TRBJ2-7	TGTGCCACCAGCTCGGCACAGTCCTACGAGCAGTACTTC	CATSSAQSYEQYF
many	TRBV5-1	16	TRBD2	TRBJ2-5	TGCGCCAGCAGCACCGGACTAGCGGGAGAAGGAGAGACCCAGTACTTC	CASSTGLAGEGETQYF
many	TRBV29-1	14	-	TRBJ2-5	TGCAGCGTTGATTCCCCCGGGGCTCAAGAGACCCAGTACTTC	CSVDSPGAQETQYF
many	TRBV10-3	14	-	TRBJ1-2	TGTGCCATCAGTGAGGTAGAACCCGCGGATGGCTACACCTTC	CAISEVEPADGYTF
many	TRBV7-2	13	TRBD2	TRBJ2-7	TGTGCCAGCAGTTACACTAGCGGGAAGGAGCAGTACTTC	CASSYTSGKEQYF
few	TRBV7-2	15	-	TRBJ2-7	TGTGCCAGCAGCTACCGCCGGGACACCACCTACGAGCAGTACTTC	CASSYRRDTTYEQYF
many	TRBV28	16	TRBD2	TRBJ2-7	TGTGCCAGCAGTTTAATTGGCGGGAGGGCCCCATACGAGCAGTACTTC	CASSLIGGRAPYEQYF
many	TRBV7-2	15	-	TRBJ1-1	TGTGCCAGCAGCCCCCGGCGAGCCCTGAACGCTGAAGCTTTCTTT	CASSPRRALNAEAFF
-	TRBV4-1	16	-	TRBJ1-1	TGCGCCAGCAGCCAGCTCCCGTCTAACCTCAACACTGAAGCTTTCTTT	CASSQLPSNLNTEAFF
many	TRBV24-1	13	-	TRBJ1-1	TGTGCCACCCGGGGACACCTCCACACTGAAGCTTCCTTT	CATRGHLHTEASF
-	TRBV12-3/TRBV12-4	14	TRBD1	TRBJ1-2	TGTGCCAGCAGTCTAGGACAGGGGGTCGGTGGCTACACCTTC	CASSLGQGVGGYTF
many	TRBV6-5	15	TRBD2	TRBJ2-5	TGTGCCAGCTCGGCGCTAGCGGAAGGTGGAGAGACCCAGTACTTC	CASSALAEGGETQYF
-	TRBV20-1	14	-	TRBJ2-7	TGCAGTGCTAGAGATCAACCGACTACCTACGAGCAGTACTTC	CSARDQPTTYEQYF
many	TRBV27	16	TRBD1	TRBJ2-6	TGTGCCAGCTCCGAGACAGGGAGCTCTGGGGCCAACGTCCTGACTTTC	CASSETGSSGANVLTF
-	TRBV6-1	16	-	TRBJ1-3	TGTGCCAGCAGTGAACGGGCCGCTGGGTCTGGAAACACCATATATTTT	CASSERAAGSGNTIYF
many	TRBV29-1	11	-	TRBJ1-2	TGCAGCGTTGGGGTGCCCCATGGCTACACCTTC	CSVGVPHGYTF
-	TRBV3-1	15	TRBD1	TRBJ2-6	TGTGCCTCCGGACAGGGGAACTCTGGGGCCAACGTCCTGACTTTC	CASGQGNSGANVLTF
few	TRBV15	14	-	TRBJ2-7	TGTGCCACCAGCAACGGGCAGCAGTCCTACGAGCAGTACTTC	CATSNGQQSYEQYF
-	TRBV20-1	12	-	TRBJ1-1	TGCAGTGCTAGAGAGGTGAACACTGAAGCTTTCTTT	CSAREVNTEAFF
many	TRBV12-3/TRBV12-4	14	TRBD2	TRBJ2-5	TGTGCCAGCAGTTTCGCGACTAGCGGAGAGACCCAGTACTTC	CASSFATSGETQYF
-	TRBV6-1	13	-	TRBJ1-2	TGTGCCAGCAGCAGACCGAGAGCCTATGGCTACACCTTT	CASSRPRAYGYTF
few	TRBV30	15	-	TRBJ1-1	TGTGCCTGGAGTGTACAGGATATCATGAACACTGAAGCTTTCTTT	CAWSVQDIMNTEAFF
many	TRBV20-1	14	TRBD1	TRBJ2-7	TGCAGTGCTAGAGACTCACAGGGGAGCTACGAGCAGTACTTC	CSARDSQGSYEQYF
-	TRBV6-2/TRBV6-3	15	-	TRBJ1-5	TGTGCCAGCCCAGTGGGCAGGCAGAGCAATCAGCCCCAGCATTTT	CASPVGRQSNQPQHF
few	TRBV27	14	-	TRBJ2-5	TGTGCCAGCAGTTTAAGGGGTTTAGTAGAGACCCAGTACTTC	CASSLRGLVETQYF
-	TRBV6-9	14	-	TRBJ1-5	TGTGCCAGCAGTTGGACAGCTTTGGTCCAGCCCCAGCATTTT	CASSWTALVQPQHF
many	TRBV20-1	20	TRBD2	TRBJ2-7	TGCAGTGCTAGAGTTCGGGGGGGGACTAGCGGGAGGGCCAGCTCCTACGAGCAGTACTTC	CSARVRGGTSGRASSYEQYF
many	TRBV12-3/TRBV12-4	13	-	TRBJ1-5	TGTGCCAGCAGTTTCCAGTCCAATCAGCCCCAGCATTTT	CASSFQSNQPQHF
few	TRBV10-2	17	TRBD1	TRBJ2-7	TGCGCCAGCAGTGACCCCCGAAGGACAGGGGGGACCTACGAGCAGTACTTC	CASSDPRRTGGTYEQYF
-	TRBV4-2	15	-	TRBJ2-5	TGTGCCAGCAGCCAAGATTGGGGTGGATTGTGGACCCAGTACTTC	CASSQDWGGLWTQYF
-	TRBV20-1	14	-	TRBJ2-5	TGCAGTGCTAGAGACTGGACCCGCGGGGAGACCCAGTACTTC	CSARDWTRGETQYF
many	TRBV6-1	14	-	TRBJ1-5	TGTGCCAGCATGGGACCGAGGGGCAATCAGCCCCAGCATTTT	CASMGPRGNQPQHF
many	TRBV12-3/TRBV12-4	13	TRBD1	TRBJ1-2	TGTGCCAGCAGCCGGGACAGGGACTATGGCTACACCTTC	CASSRDRDYGYTF
many	TRBV12-3/TRBV12-4	13	-	TRBJ1-5	TGTGCCAGCAGTTTAGAGGGTGCTCAGCCCCAGCATTTT	CASSLEGAQPQHF
many	TRBV12-3/TRBV12-4	13	-	TRBJ1-1	TGTGCCAGCAGTTGGGTAGAGAACACTGAAGCTTTCTTT	CASSWVENTEAFF
-	TRBV27	15	TRBD1	TRBJ2-7	TGTGCCAGCAGTTCTGGCGGACAGGGTATCAACGAGCAGTACTTC	CASSSGGQGINEQYF
many	TRBV6-1	13	-	TRBJ1-1	TGTGCCAGCAGTGAAGCGCTTTCGGTTGAAGCTTTCTTT	CASSEALSVEAFF
many	TRBV29-1	14	TRBD2	TRBJ2-5	TGCAGCGTTGCAGCGGGAGGTTTCCGAGAGACCCAGTACTTC	CSVAAGGFRETQYF
many	TRBV12-5	15	-	TRBJ1-5	TGTGCTAGTGGTTTCGTCCCAGGATGCAATCAGCCCCAGCATTTT	CASGFVPGCNQPQHF
many	TRBV6-5	17	TRBD1	TRBJ2-2	TGTGCCAGCAGTTACTACCTCGGGACAGCGAACACCGGGGAGCTGTTTTTT	CASSYYLGTANTGELFF
-	TRBV6-5	15	TRBD1	TRBJ2-5	TGTGCCAGCAGTTCCGTGGGACAGATACAAGAGACCCAGTACTTC	CASSSVGQIQETQYF
-	TRBV28	14	-	TRBJ1-3	TGTGCCAGCCAAGTAGTGGGGACTCGAAACACCATATATTTT	CASQVVGTRNTIYF
many	TRBV7-8	15	-	TRBJ1-1	TGTGCCAGCAGCTTAGTCTGGTGGGGACGGACTGAAGCTTTCTTT	CASSLVWWGRTEAFF